Listed here are 10 T cell receptor beta chains from one sample, sequenced in a study of Graves' ophthalmopathy and Graves' hyperthyroidism. RNA transcripts provided the template for amplifying TCR beta CDR3 regions. Second-round multiplex PCR came after a first-round RT-PCR that employed HTBI primers. One entry per CDR3 protein results from TCRdb running MiXCR on the multiplex PCR reads. The top ten clones hold approximately 10% of a sample with over a million distinct CDR3 sequences, roughly 35% of them seen once. Sequencing was carried out using peripheral blood or thyroid tissue (not recorded which). All receptors derive from an adult man with Graves' hyperthyroidism.

To note about this clonotype: A junction boundary mismatches the germline segment, possibly from a read error. The V call is TRBV15, the J call TRBJ2-7; a weak D match, TRBD2 (6 bases). CDR1 and CDR2 (germline): LNHNV, YYDKDF (reference sequence). This CDR3 region has 11 residues. In DNA, the CDR3 is TGTGCCACCGAGACGGGCGGGGAGCTGTACTTC. Protein: CATETGGELYF.

This clonotype was seen only once. The chain links TRBV15 to TRBJ1-6; D is perhaps TRBD1 (5 bases). V was cut by 0 bases and J by 3 bases, with 12 bases left in between. The CDR3 consists of 17 residues. Germline CDR1 and CDR2: LNHNV and YYDKDF (reference sequence). The CDR3 protein is CATSRDSGLSYNSPLHF. CDR3 in DNA: TGTGCCACCAGCAGAGATTCGGGGCTGAGCTATAATTCACCCCTCCACTTT. Full variable domain (remainder filled in from reference TRBV15 and TRBJ1-6): DAMVIQNPRYQVTQFGKPVTLSCSQTLNHNVMYWYQQKSSQAPKLLFHYYDKDFNNEADTPDNFQSRRPNTSFCFLDIRSPGLGDTAMYLCATSRDSGLSYNSPLHFGNGTRLTVT.

This clonotype was detected only a few times. This may stem from a read error, because a much larger clone lies one nucleotide away. The rearrangement uses TRBV20-1 and TRBJ1-1, with TRBD1 matching over 7 bases. The CDR3 sequence is 14 residues long. The V gene's germline CDR1 is DFQATT and CDR2 SNEGSKA (reference sequence). The CDR3 region is CSARVPGGNTGAFF. The CDR3 bases are TGCAGTGCTAGAGTACCAGGGGGTAACACTGGAGCTTTCTTT.

The chain carries TRBV7-2 and TRBJ2-2; 7 bases map to TRBD2. The V and J ends lost 9 bases and 5 bases, in that order; junction bases with no gene match: 9. This CDR3 has 14 residues. CDR1 and CDR2 from the germline V gene are SGHTA and FQGNSA. This chain's CDR3 is CASTNSGNTGELFF. In DNA form, the CDR3 reads TGTGCCAGTACCAACAGCGGGAATACCGGGGAGCTGTTTTTT.

The V and J genes are TRBV10-3 and TRBJ2-6; 7 bases align to TRBD2. In germline, CDR1 is ENHRY, CDR2 SYGVKD. With 10 bases clipped from V and 4 bases from J, the junction kept 10 bases outside the gene matches. The CDR3 spans 15 residues. The CDR3 bases are TGTGCCAGCAGGGAGGCGGGAGTGGGGGCCAACGTCCTGACTTTC. Translated: CASREAGVGANVLTF.

As concerns this clonotype: Being one base from a much bigger clone, this may be a read error. This rearrangement joins TRBV12-3 or TRBV12-4 to TRBJ1-2; 10 nucleotides align to TRBD1. V lost 3 bases and J lost 4; bases outside the gene matches: 8. This CDR3 is built from 16 residues. CDR3 in DNA: TGTGCCAGCAGTTTGCTTCCTCGGACAGGGGGCTATGGCTACACCTTC. As protein: CASSLLPRTGGYGYTF.

Comment on this clonotype: It may be a read error: a sequence one base away is much more abundant. V is TRBV2 and J is TRBJ2-2, with TRBD1 matching over 7 bases. This CDR3 spans 15 amino acids. Germline values: CDR1 SNHLY, CDR2 FYNNEI. This chain's CDR3 is CASSPGQLNTGELSF. The CDR3 DNA reads as TGTGCCAGCAGCCCGGGACAGCTGAACACCGGGGAGCTGTCTTTT.

The gene calls are TRBV4-1 and TRBJ2-5; D unclear. Germline lookup yields CDR1 MGHRA and CDR2 YSYEKL. This CDR3 contains 14 residues. Trimming shortened V by 4 bases and J by 5 bases, and 14 bases separated the two germline ends. The CDR3 region is CASSPGDCWETQYF. The CDR3 DNA is TGCGCCAGCAGCCCAGGAGATTGTTGGGAGACCCAGTACTTC.

The rearrangement joins TRBV2 to TRBJ2-5; D remains ambiguous. Germline CDR1 reads SNHLY; CDR2 reads FYNNEI. Trimming removed 1 base from V and 7 bases from J, with 10 bases in between. CDR3 length: 13 amino acids. Written as DNA, the CDR3 is TGTGCCAGCAGTGAAGACATGGTTGGGACCCAGTACTTC. Amino acid sequence: CASSEDMVGTQYF.

This clonotype was detected ten times or more. The CDR3 is CASSQDLQGSWNSPLHF. The CDR3 DNA reads TGTGCCAGCAGCCAAGATCTACAGGGAAGTTGGAATTCACCCCTCCACTTT. The gene calls are TRBV4-2 and TRBJ1-6; D perhaps matches TRBD1 (6 bases). The CDR3 has 17 residues. CDR1 and CDR2 (germline): LGHNA, YNFKEQ. Trimming removed 0 bases at V and 7 bases at J, with 16 bases between.